A single sample is the source of the 30 T cell receptor beta chains below, sequenced in a study of T cell changes during pregnancy in multiple sclerosis. The method was immunoSEQ multiplex PCR; TCRdb's version includes in-frame clones alone and lacks a portion of them. Of about 59,000 clones listed, around 94% were seen once; the top ten hold under 3%. This specimen consisted of CD8+ T cells from peripheral blood mononuclear cells, obtained after pregnancy. All receptors come from a female donor with multiple sclerosis, enrolled in a pregnancy study.

The genes are TRBV18 and TRBJ2-2; D may be TRBD2 (5 bases). The CDR3 totals 16 residues. Trimming shortened V by 3 bases and J by 0 bases, and 11 bases separated the two germline ends. The V gene's germline CDR1 is KGHSH and CDR2 LQKENI. The CDR3 spells CASSPSDWTNTGELFF. Here the CDR3 DNA reads TGTGCCAGCTCACCGTCGGACTGGACGAACACCGGGGAGCTGTTTTTT. The complete variable domain, with remaining parts taken from reference TRBV18 and TRBJ2-2, reads NAGVMQNPRHLVRRRGQEARLRCSPMKGHSHVYWYRQLPEEGLKFMVYLQKENIIDESGMPKERFSAEFPKEGPSILRIQQVVRGDSAAYFCASSPSDWTNTGELFFGEGSRLTVL.

The chain uses TRBV19 and TRBJ2-1; D gene ambiguous. The CDR3 consists of 12 residues. Trimming pared 8 bases from V and 6 bases from J, leaving 11 bases between. From germline, CDR1 is LNHDA and CDR2 SQIVND (reference sequence). This chain's CDR3 is CASSQASNEQFF. CDR3 DNA: TGTGCCAGTTCTCAGGCTTCCAATGAGCAGTTCTTC. Together with reference TRBV19 and TRBJ2-1, the CDR3 gives the full variable domain: DGGITQSPKYLFRKEGQNVTLSCEQNLNHDAMYWYRQDPGQGLRLIYYSQIVNDFQKGDIAEGYSVSREKKESFPLTVTSAQKNPTAFYLCASSQASNEQFFGPGTRLTVL.

J is TRBJ2-2 and V is TRBV9; 7 nucleotides agree with TRBD2. The CDR3 contains 16 residues. Germline V lookup: CDR1 SGDLS, CDR2 YYNGEE. J was trimmed by 0 bases and V by 0 bases; bases with no gene match: 2. CDR3 nucleotides: TGTGCCAGCAGCGTAGAAAGCGGGACGAACACCGGGGAGCTGTTTTTT. The encoded protein is CASSVESGTNTGELFF.

V and J are TRBV19 and TRBJ2-1, with 14 nucleotides matching TRBD2. Germline V lookup: CDR1 LNHDA, CDR2 SQIVND (reference sequence). The CDR3 runs to 15 residues. V trimming: 5 bases; J trimming: 8 bases; junction bases outside the gene matches: 5. This chain's CDR3 is CASSFPGLAGDEQFF. CDR3 DNA: TGTGCCAGTAGTTTTCCGGGACTAGCGGGAGATGAGCAGTTCTTC.

V is TRBV5-4 and J is TRBJ1-2, with D maybe TRBD1 (5 bases). The CDR3 has 16 amino acids. V was shortened by 4 bases and J by 2 bases, with 18 bases between the two germline ends. Germline assignment: CDR1 SGHNT and CDR2 YYREEE (reference sequence). Here the CDR3 DNA reads TGTGCCAGCAGCATCCCGACAGAACTAATGAACTATGGCTACACCTTC. Translated, it gives CASSIPTELMNYGYTF.

V usage is TRBV5-8 and J usage is TRBJ2-3; 16 nucleotides match TRBD2. The CDR3 extends over 17 amino acids. Germline trimming cut 4 bases from V and 4 bases from J; bases unmatched to any gene: 6. Looked up from germline, CDR1 is SGHTS and CDR2 is YDEGEE. CDR3 protein: CASSLGGLAGGADTQYF. In DNA, the CDR3 is TGTGCCAGCAGCCTTGGGGGACTAGCGGGAGGGGCAGATACGCAGTATTTT.

The chain employs TRBV4-1 and TRBJ2-1; perhaps TRBD2 as D (6 bases). The germline V gene encodes CDR1 MGHRA and CDR2 YSYEKL. V was cut by 0 bases and J by 8 bases, with 17 bases left in between. The CDR3 spans 16 residues. CDR3 region: CASSQEGRGLFHEQFF. For the CDR3, the DNA is TGCGCCAGCAGCCAAGAGGGGCGGGGACTGTTCCATGAGCAGTTCTTC.

J is TRBJ1-6 and V is TRBV30; 8 positions match TRBD1. This CDR3 is 12 amino acids long. The germline V gene encodes CDR1 GTSNPN and CDR2 SVGIG (reference sequence). V lost 3 bases, J lost 9 bases, and 1 base stayed unmatched. The CDR3: CAWRTGVSPLHF. DNA of the CDR3: TGTGCCTGGAGGACAGGGGTTTCACCCCTCCACTTT.

The rearrangement links TRBV9 to TRBJ2-1, with D possibly being TRBD2 (5 bases). This CDR3 has 13 amino acids. The germline CDR1 and CDR2 sequences are SGDLS and YYNGEE. The V end lost 0 bases, the J end lost 7 bases, and 8 bases lay between the germline ends. The CDR3 DNA sequence: TGTGCCAGCAGCGTAGAATCGGGGAATGAGCAGTTCTTC. It yields the protein CASSVESGNEQFF.

V gene TRBV6-4 combines with J gene TRBJ2-2, with D maybe TRBD2 (5 bases). CDR1 and CDR2 (germline): MRHNA, SNTAGT. V lost 3 bases and J 3 bases, leaving 5 bases between the germline ends. This CDR3 comprises 13 residues. CDR3 protein: CASSDSDTGELFF. Here the CDR3 DNA reads TGTGCCAGCAGTGATAGCGACACCGGGGAGCTGTTTTTT.

J is TRBJ2-3 and V is TRBV7-6; 8 nucleotides align to TRBD2. V lost 9 bases and J lost 0; bases outside the gene matches: 8. The germline CDR1 and CDR2 sequences are SGHVS and FNYEAQ. This CDR3 is built from 15 residues. CDR3 in amino acids: CASSEGLVSTDTQYF. As DNA, the CDR3 is TGTGCCAGTTCTGAGGGACTAGTAAGCACAGATACGCAGTATTTT.

The chain couples TRBV7-9 to TRBJ2-7; D call uncertain. Germline V gives CDR1 SEHNR, CDR2 FQNEAQ (reference sequence). V gave up 5 bases and J gave up 4 bases, with 18 bases separating them. CDR3 size: 15 residues. Here the CDR3 reads CASSPPGDSRYEQYF. CDR3 sequence (DNA): TGTGCCAGCAGCCCCCCCGGAGACTCGCGTTACGAGCAGTACTTC.

The chain links TRBV9 to TRBJ2-7; D is possibly TRBD1 (6 bases). Trimming left V 0 bases short and J 8 bases short, with 15 bases between. The CDR3 totals 14 residues. Germline CDR1 and CDR2: SGDLS and YYNGEE. The CDR3 spells CASSVAQGSTKQYF. DNA for the CDR3: TGTGCCAGCAGCGTAGCGCAGGGGTCGACCAAGCAGTACTTC.

The genes are TRBV5-4 and TRBJ2-7; TRBD1 aligns across 10 bases. CDR1 and CDR2 (germline): SGHNT, YYREEE (reference sequence). The junction had 3 bases not matched to a gene; V was cut back by 3 bases and J by 3 bases. The length of the CDR3 is 14 residues. The CDR3 loop is CASSWGQGSYEQYF. CDR3 sequence (DNA): TGTGCCAGCAGCTGGGGACAGGGGAGCTACGAGCAGTACTTC.

The chain links TRBV30 to TRBJ1-2, with D uncertain. The CDR3 covers 13 residues. CDR1 GTSNPN and CDR2 SVGIG come from the germline V gene (reference sequence). Trimming pared 3 bases from V and 5 bases from J, leaving 13 bases between. The CDR3: CAWRRESGYGYTF. Here the CDR3 DNA reads TGTGCCTGGAGGAGGGAGTCCGGATATGGCTACACCTTC.

This clone was detected a few times. The genes are TRBV27 and TRBJ1-1; perhaps TRBD1 as D (5 bases). Per germline, CDR1 MNHEY and CDR2 SMNVEV (reference sequence). The CDR3 runs 11 residues. V was clipped by 6 bases and J by 6 bases, with 8 bases between them. DNA of the CDR3: TGTGCCAGCAGAAGGGGCGCTGAAGCTTTCTTT. Residues: CASRRGAEAFF.

The chain uses TRBV30 and TRBJ2-3, with D possibly TRBD2 on 5 matching bases. Deletions cut 2 bases from V and 8 bases from J, with 8 bases between. Germline V gene sequence: CDR1 GTSNPN, CDR2 SVGIG (reference sequence). The CDR3 runs to 11 residues. The CDR3 spells CAWSSGTTQYF. As DNA, the CDR3 is TGTGCCTGGAGTAGCGGAACTACGCAGTATTTT.

This chain links TRBV28 with TRBJ2-1; 8 bases fit TRBD2. Per the germline V gene, CDR1 is MDHEN and CDR2 is SYDVKM. This CDR3 region has 16 residues. The junction had 9 bases not matched to a gene; V was cut back by 6 bases and J by 2 bases. The CDR3 spells CASRSNTAGAYNEQFF. DNA for the CDR3: TGTGCCAGCAGGTCCAATACAGCGGGAGCCTACAATGAGCAGTTCTTC.

The J gene is TRBJ2-7, the V gene TRBV5-5; no firm D call. The CDR3 loop spans 11 amino acids. Between the trimmed V and J ends, which lost 3 bases and 3 bases, there was a span of 4 bases. Germline CDR1 is SGHKS and CDR2 is YYEKEE (reference sequence). The CDR3 sequence: CASSSNYEQYF. Here the CDR3 DNA reads TGTGCCAGCAGCTCAAACTACGAGCAGTACTTC. The whole variable domain, filled in from reference TRBV5-5 and TRBJ2-7, reads DAGVTQSPTHLIKTRGQQVTLRCSPISGHKSVSWYQQVLGQGPQFIFQYYEKEERGRGNFPDRFSARQFPNYSSELNVNALLLGDSALYLCASSSNYEQYFGPGTRLTVT.

V is TRBV2 and J is TRBJ2-2; no definite D call. CDR3 length equals 15 residues. The germline CDR1 and CDR2 sequences are SNHLY and FYNNEI. The V end was cut by 2 bases, the J end by 0 bases, with 7 bases between. As DNA, the CDR3 is TGTGCCAGCAGTGAAAGCATAGCGAACACCGGGGAGCTGTTTTTT. Protein: CASSESIANTGELFF.

The chain employs TRBV6-6 and TRBJ2-3; TRBD1 is a possible D gene (6 bases). Germline CDR1 and CDR2: MNHNY and SVGAGI (reference sequence). The V end was cut by 5 bases, the J end by 6 bases, with 18 bases between. This CDR3 comprises 15 residues. CDR3 sequence (DNA): TGTGCCAGCAGTCCGATGGACAGTGGTAAGGATACGCAGTATTTT. Protein product: CASSPMDSGKDTQYF.

The chain has TRBV7-9 and TRBJ1-1; TRBD1 matches 11 bases. This CDR3 has 14 residues. Per germline, CDR1 SEHNR and CDR2 FQNEAQ (reference sequence). V shed 2 bases, J shed 5 bases, and the junction held 1 base outside the gene matches. The CDR3 DNA is TGTGCCAGCAGCTTACGGGACAGGGGGACTGAAGCTTTCTTT. Its translation: CASSLRDRGTEAFF.

This chain links TRBV5-1 with TRBJ1-3, with 7 bases fitting TRBD1. CDR3 length equals 14 residues. Per germline, CDR1 SGHRS and CDR2 YFSETQ. The J segment lost 2 bases and the V segment lost 4 bases, leaving 3 bases of the junction unmatched. CDR3 protein: CASSLGQAGNTIYF. DNA for the CDR3: TGCGCCAGCAGCCTCGGACAGGCTGGAAACACCATATATTTT.

The V gene is TRBV7-2, the J gene TRBJ1-5, with 9 bases that match TRBD1. The CDR3 sequence is 16 residues long. The V segment lost 5 bases and the J segment 4 bases; nucleotides outside the gene matches: 9. CDR1 is SGHTA and CDR2 is FQGNSA in the germline V gene. The chain's CDR3 is CASSQEQGAYNQPQHF. In DNA form, the CDR3 reads TGTGCCAGCAGCCAGGAACAGGGGGCATATAATCAGCCCCAGCATTTT.

This chain connects TRBV7-9 to TRBJ2-7, with 7 positions matching TRBD1. With 5 bases clipped from V and 2 bases from J, the junction kept 3 bases outside the gene matches. CDR1 is SEHNR and CDR2 is FQNEAQ in the germline V gene (reference sequence). The CDR3 has 13 residues. The CDR3 DNA follows: TGTGCCAGCAGCCCGGGACAGACCTACGAGCAGTACTTC. This translates into CASSPGQTYEQYF.

The chain is built from TRBV27 and TRBJ2-1; 13 bases are a match to TRBD2. The V gene's germline CDR1 is MNHEY and CDR2 SMNVEV (reference sequence). The J segment lost 8 bases and the V segment lost 6 bases, leaving 7 bases of the junction unmatched. The CDR3 is 15 amino acids. In DNA, the CDR3 is TGTGCCAGCAGCCTTCGGACTAGCGGGAGCGATGAGCAGTTCTTC. Translated: CASSLRTSGSDEQFF.

This chain joins TRBV6-4 and TRBJ2-3; possible D gene TRBD2, 5 bases. Germline V gives CDR1 MRHNA, CDR2 SNTAGT. This CDR3 has 14 amino acids. With 9 bases removed from V and 4 bases from J, the gap between germline ends came to 17 bases. CDR3 DNA: TGTGCCAGTTCGGAGGTAGTAACACCAGATACGCAGTATTTT. It is translated as CASSEVVTPDTQYF.

The J gene is TRBJ2-7, the V gene TRBV11-3; no clear D gene. This CDR3 has 15 amino acids. V lost 1 base and J lost 0, with 10 bases in between. Germline V gene data show CDR1 as SGHNT and CDR2 as YENEEA. The CDR3 bases are TGTGCCAGCAGCTTAGGATTTGGTAGCTCCTACGAGCAGTACTTC. This gives the protein CASSLGFGSSYEQYF.

This clone was picked up one time. V gene TRBV19 combines with J gene TRBJ1-5, with 7 bases aligning to TRBD1. With V trimmed by 4 bases and J by 0 bases, 6 bases remained unmatched. Per the germline V gene, CDR1 is LNHDA and CDR2 is SQIVND (reference sequence). The CDR3 sequence is 16 residues long. The CDR3 region is CASSNRQGLSNQPQHF. The CDR3 region has the DNA TGTGCCAGTAGTAATCGACAGGGCCTTAGCAATCAGCCCCAGCATTTT.

This clone was detected once. This rearrangement joins TRBV7-9 to TRBJ2-7; D remains ambiguous. The CDR3 totals 13 residues. Germline CDR1 SEHNR, CDR2 FQNEAQ (reference sequence). Trimming stripped 3 bases from V and 1 base from J, with 7 bases between. The CDR3 nucleotides are TGTGCCAGCAGCTTGGCGGTTTCCTACGAGCAGTACTTC. Translating it yields CASSLAVSYEQYF. The variable domain in full, with the rest retrieved from reference TRBV7-9 and TRBJ2-7, is DTGVSQNPRHKITKRGQNVTFRCDPISEHNRLYWYRQTLGQGPEFLTYFQNEAQLEKSRLLSDRFSAERPKGSFSTLEIQRTEQGDSAMYLCASSLAVSYEQYFGPGTRLTVT.